This is a list of T cell receptor beta chains from one sample in a study of T cells expressing NK-cell markers. TCRdb re-called the 5' RACE reads and shows each CDR3 protein once, DNA omitted. This sample's table reports about 370,000 distinct CDR3 sequences. Sequenced: blood T cells: a sorted CD56 or NKG2C T cell subset, CD4+ or CD8+ T cells, or bulk PBMC T cells (not recorded which). All receptors come from a woman aged 50 to 65 in good health. Both conserved end residues are part of each CDR3.

CDR3 protein: CSARGVVNDGYTF
J gene: TRBJ1-2
V gene: TRBV20-1

CDR3 protein: CASSLAGQGSGAFF
J gene: TRBJ1-1
V gene: TRBV7-8

CDR3 protein: CSVDGGGTNTGELFF
J gene: TRBJ2-2
V gene: TRBV29-1

CDR3 protein: CATRGSGYNEQFF
J gene: TRBJ2-1
V gene: TRBV24-1

CDR3 protein: CASSSGDYTEAFF
J gene: TRBJ1-1
V gene: TRBV11-2

CDR3 protein: CASSVGTDNSPLHF
J gene: TRBJ1-6
V gene: TRBV5-5

CDR3 protein: CASRQVGSQNTIYF
J gene: TRBJ1-3
V gene: TRBV12-3/TRBV12-4

CDR3 protein: CATSDAGSLYEQYF
J gene: TRBJ2-7
V gene: TRBV24-1

CDR3 protein: CASSLSRGGEQFF
J gene: TRBJ2-1
V gene: TRBV12-3/TRBV12-4

CDR3 protein: CAWSVQGDYEQYF
J gene: TRBJ2-7
V gene: TRBV30

CDR3 protein: CATDGRPMNTEAFF
J gene: TRBJ1-1
V gene: TRBV7-9

CDR3 protein: CASSLGSGQNNEQFF
J gene: TRBJ2-1
V gene: TRBV11-2

CDR3 protein: CASSFLRGQTGELFF
J gene: TRBJ2-2
V gene: TRBV7-6

CDR3 protein: CASSLGGPAYEQYF
J gene: TRBJ2-7
V gene: TRBV12-3/TRBV12-4

CDR3 protein: CASSQGRGRSEKLFF
J gene: TRBJ1-4
V gene: TRBV3-1

CDR3 protein: CASSLRVGQGDQPQHF
J gene: TRBJ1-5
V gene: TRBV7-9

CDR3 protein: CASSLDGGVYTF
J gene: TRBJ1-2
V gene: TRBV7-9

CDR3 protein: CSARAPGGRVNEQFF
J gene: TRBJ2-1
V gene: TRBV20-1

CDR3 protein: CASSLAPTGDGSGANVLTF
J gene: TRBJ2-6
V gene: TRBV5-1

CDR3 protein: CATSREGAGIAGELFF
J gene: TRBJ2-2
V gene: TRBV15

CDR3 protein: CASSIPAGGQRHQFF
J gene: TRBJ2-1
V gene: TRBV5-1

CDR3 protein: CASSQVSSAYNEQFF
J gene: TRBJ2-1
V gene: TRBV3-1

CDR3 protein: CASTRTSGMGEQFF
J gene: TRBJ2-1
V gene: TRBV5-1

CDR3 protein: CASSQTRGETQYF
J gene: TRBJ2-5
V gene: TRBV6-2/TRBV6-3

CDR3 protein: CATSRDQAIYEQYF
J gene: TRBJ2-7
V gene: TRBV15

CDR3 protein: CSARAGSFRLDRDTQYF
J gene: TRBJ2-3
V gene: TRBV20-1

CDR3 protein: CASSLARLAGGDYEQYF
J gene: TRBJ2-7
V gene: TRBV5-1

CDR3 protein: CASSLTAGPPNYGYTF
J gene: TRBJ1-2
V gene: TRBV5-1

CDR3 protein: CSARDGEGWTGELFF
J gene: TRBJ2-2
V gene: TRBV20-1

CDR3 protein: CASSPTGITGNTIYF
J gene: TRBJ1-3
V gene: TRBV11-2

CDR3 protein: CATSDLPSTSGRDNEQFF
J gene: TRBJ2-1
V gene: TRBV24-1

CDR3 protein: CASSLVGVGMNTEAFF
J gene: TRBJ1-1
V gene: TRBV5-1

CDR3 protein: CASSFDKYGYTF
J gene: TRBJ1-2
V gene: TRBV5-1

CDR3 protein: CASRSSPQGSYGYTF
J gene: TRBJ1-2
V gene: TRBV5-1

CDR3 protein: CASSEPSGRTADTQYF
J gene: TRBJ2-3
V gene: TRBV7-9

CDR3 protein: CASSPTGAIGGDEQFF
J gene: TRBJ2-1
V gene: TRBV4-2

CDR3 protein: CASNRGNTEAFF
J gene: TRBJ1-1
V gene: TRBV5-1

CDR3 protein: CASSLFFRAGGRGGYTF
J gene: TRBJ1-2
V gene: TRBV27

CDR3 protein: CASDQGRSEAFF
J gene: TRBJ1-1
V gene: TRBV28

CDR3 protein: CASRTTDTDTQYF
J gene: TRBJ2-3
V gene: TRBV11-2

CDR3 protein: CASGLSGYVRGAFF
J gene: TRBJ1-1
V gene: TRBV12-5

CDR3 protein: CASSLPQGQGEGTDTQYF
J gene: TRBJ2-3
V gene: TRBV27

CDR3 protein: CASSPGLAGGGAKNIQYF
J gene: TRBJ2-4
V gene: TRBV4-1

CDR3 protein: CSARDRVSYGYTF
J gene: TRBJ1-2
V gene: TRBV20-1

CDR3 protein: CSVEGDLMDPDTQYF
J gene: TRBJ2-3
V gene: TRBV29-1

CDR3 protein: CATSAMAGGLAKNIQYF
J gene: TRBJ2-4
V gene: TRBV15

CDR3 protein: CASTQTVISGENTGELFF
J gene: TRBJ2-2
V gene: TRBV6-6

CDR3 protein: CSVEVGGLGGYTF
J gene: TRBJ1-2
V gene: TRBV29-1

CDR3 protein: CASSLGWGRKAAEQFF
J gene: TRBJ2-1
V gene: TRBV12-3/TRBV12-4

CDR3 protein: CASSYHRDYLNEQFF
J gene: TRBJ2-1
V gene: TRBV6-5

CDR3 protein: CASSGDKQQRGYGYTF
J gene: TRBJ1-2
V gene: TRBV7-6

CDR3 protein: CASSITSVETQYF
J gene: TRBJ2-5
V gene: TRBV7-8

CDR3 protein: CASSSPVEGRSSGANVLTF
J gene: TRBJ2-6
V gene: TRBV6-1

CDR3 protein: CSATGTSGARPGTQYF
J gene: TRBJ2-3
V gene: TRBV20-1

CDR3 protein: CASSFRSGSLTDTQYF
J gene: TRBJ2-3
V gene: TRBV19